This T cell receptor (beta chain) came from a study of T cells in pancreatic ductal adenocarcinoma. Whole-study results and caveats: Unique clonotypes were roughly 8-fold more numerous in blood than in tumor. Tumors hold more CD45RO+ effector T cells, which may bias toward lower diversity.

This CDR3 is 15 amino acids long. Germline CDR1 is MDHEN and CDR2 is SYDVKM. V gave up 6 bases and J gave up 2 bases, with 14 bases separating them. Concerning this clone itself: Its antigen is unknown.

Clones were read by immunoSEQ multiplex PCR, and TCRdb kept only the in-frame ones, dropping some. The sample holds over 85,000 clones, more than 90% seen once. Selected pancreatic ductal adenocarcinoma patients had undergone surgery without neoadjuvant therapy. This chain joins TRBV28 and TRBJ1-5, with a possible D match to TRBD1 (6 bases). Material: PBMCs. The clonotype originates from a human donor with pancreatic ductal adenocarcinoma. CDR3 amino acids: CASSPRDMGNQPQHF. CDR3 DNA: TGTGCCAGCAGCCCCCGGGACATGGGCAATCAGCCCCAGCATTTT.